Following are 9 T cell receptor beta chains from one sample sequenced in a study of CD8+ T cells in alopecia areata. The authors extracted RNA and reverse transcribed it into cDNA as the sequencing template. The repertoire was sequenced with immunoSEQ multiplex PCR; TCRdb's copy has only in-frame clones and lacks some. There are around 140,000 clones in the sample; around 47% occur only once, and around 7% lies in the top ten. The sample comprised CD4+ T cells sorted from blood. These receptors all stem from a human donor with alopecia areata.

V is TRBV2 and J is TRBJ2-1; D gene ambiguous. This CDR3 is built from 14 residues. Trimming removed 8 bases at V and 4 bases at J, with 15 bases between. CDR1 and CDR2 from the germline V gene are SNHLY and FYNNEI. The CDR3 DNA is TGTGCCAGCTTGAGTTTGCCCTCTTACAATGAGCAGTTCTTC. This gives the protein CASLSLPSYNEQFF. The whole variable domain, filled in from reference TRBV2 and TRBJ2-1, reads EPEVTQTPSHQVTQMGQEVILRCVPISNHLYFYWYRQILGQKVEFLVSFYNNEISEKSEIFDDQFSVERPDGSNFTLKIRSTKLEDSAMYFCASLSLPSYNEQFFGPGTRLTVL.

This clone was found once. The CDR3 sequence is CASSIQGSTDTQYF. As DNA, the CDR3 is TGTGCCAGCAGCATTCAGGGAAGCACAGATACGCAGTATTTT. The genes are TRBV9 and TRBJ2-3; the D gene is possibly TRBD1 (5 bases). V lost 4 bases and J lost 0, with 9 bases in between. Germline CDR1 SGDLS, CDR2 YYNGEE. The CDR3 sequence is 14 residues long.

There are a few counts of this clone. The chain's CDR3 is CASSNRDRGRNYGYTF. CDR3 DNA sequence: TGTGCCAGCTCGAACCGGGACAGGGGTCGGAACTATGGCTACACCTTC. This sequence joins TRBV18 and TRBJ1-2, with 10 bases matching TRBD1. The CDR3 runs 16 residues. With V trimmed by 6 bases and J by 2 bases, 9 bases remained unmatched. Germline V gene data show CDR1 as KGHSH and CDR2 as LQKENI.

Here the CDR3 reads CASSYSWLEGYEQYF. CDR3 sequence (DNA): TGTGCCAGCAGTTACTCTTGGCTAGAAGGCTACGAGCAGTACTTC. This chain uses TRBV6-5 with TRBJ2-7; D uncertain. The CDR3 has 15 amino acids. V was clipped by 0 bases and J by 3 bases, with 12 bases between them. Germline V gives CDR1 MNHEY, CDR2 SVGAGI.

The chain employs TRBV5-1 and TRBJ2-6; TRBD2 matches 7 bases. Germline CDR1 is SGHRS and CDR2 is YFSETQ. The CDR3 covers 16 residues. V shed 9 bases, J shed 0 bases, and the junction held 9 bases outside the gene matches. DNA of the CDR3: TGCGCCATTGGGGAGGGTCGGTCCTCTGGGGCCAACGTCCTGACTTTC. It specifies CAIGEGRSSGANVLTF.

The chain employs TRBV4-1 and TRBJ1-2; unclear D gene. The germline V and J ends were trimmed by 1 base and 4 bases, with 13 bases remaining between them. Germline V lookup: CDR1 MGHRA, CDR2 YSYEKL. There are 15 residues in the CDR3. CDR3 bases: TGCGCCAGCAGCCAAGCCACCTCAGGTTTCTATGGCTACACCTTC. This sequence encodes CASSQATSGFYGYTF.

This chain joins TRBV29-1 and TRBJ1-2, with 12 bases that match TRBD1. Germline trimming cut 6 bases from V and 6 bases from J; bases unmatched to any gene: 11. This CDR3 spans 15 amino acids. Germline CDR1 reads SQVTM; CDR2 reads ANQGSEA. The chain's CDR3 is CSVWDPGQGAHGYTF. As DNA, the CDR3 is TGCAGCGTATGGGACCCGGGACAGGGGGCTCATGGCTACACCTTC. The variable domain in full, completed from reference TRBV29-1 and TRBJ1-2, reads SAVISQKPSRDICQRGTSLTIQCQVDSQVTMMFWYRQQPGQSLTLIATANQGSEATYESGFVIDKFPISRPNLTFSTLTVSNMSPEDSSIYLCSVWDPGQGAHGYTFGSGTRLTVV.

The rearrangement links TRBV9 to TRBJ2-5, with D perhaps TRBD1 or TRBD2 (5 bases each). Trimming took off 4 bases at V and 5 bases at J, with 15 bases between the two ends. Germline CDR1 SGDLS, CDR2 YYNGEE. The CDR3 has 14 residues. CDR3 protein: CASSPPGRRETQYF. The CDR3, as DNA: TGTGCCAGCAGCCCCCCGGGGCGTCGGGAGACCCAGTACTTC.

The chain recombines TRBV28 with TRBJ2-7, with D hard to call. The CDR3 loop spans 16 amino acids. Germline assignment: CDR1 MDHEN and CDR2 SYDVKM. Trimming took 3 bases from V and 2 from J, leaving 17 bases between them. This CDR3 is CASSFEPPGRTYEQYF. The CDR3 nucleotides are TGTGCCAGCAGTTTCGAACCGCCGGGCAGGACCTACGAGCAGTACTTC.